Below, 22 T cell receptor beta chains from the same sample are listed, as sequenced in a study of regulatory T cells in long-lasting Graves disease. Time point specified: newly diagnosed GD, antithyroid drugs for less than 3 months. RNA from PBMCs was the source of the TCR library. HTBI primers from iRepertoire and Arm-PCR of CDR3 regions yielded the TCR beta libraries. One entry per CDR3 protein, called by TCRdb with MiXCR from the multiplex PCR reads. The sample lists 620,000 or so distinct CDR3 sequences, roughly 15% occurring once. In addition, the sample was reused for a study of T cells in Graves' hyperthyroidism and ophthalmopathy.

The material sequenced was peripheral blood mononuclear cells (PBMCs), taken at new diagnosis, from a patient treated with antithyroid drugs. The receptors were sampled from a young woman with Graves disease.

This clonotype was observed many times. CDR3: CASSPQGQGVYIQYF. As DNA, the CDR3 is TGTGCCAGCAGTCCCCAGGGACAGGGGGTATACATTCAGTACTTC. The chain couples TRBV28 to TRBJ2-4; 11 bases agree with TRBD1. Trimming at V came to 5 bases and at J to 8 bases, leaving 8 bases not matched to a gene. Germline assignment: CDR1 MDHEN and CDR2 SYDVKM. CDR3 length: 15 amino acids.

This clonotype appeared a single time. V is TRBV19 and J is TRBJ2-1, with D tentatively TRBD2 (5 bases). V lost 6 bases, J lost 5 bases, and 14 bases lay in between. Germline V gene lookup returns CDR1 LNHDA and CDR2 SQIVND (reference sequence). This CDR3 comprises 14 residues. CDR3 loop: CASRVWLADNEQFF. The CDR3, as DNA: TGTGCCAGTAGAGTATGGCTAGCCGACAATGAGCAGTTCTTC.

This clonotype was detected many times. This chain joins TRBV7-3 and TRBJ2-1; 7 nucleotides agree with TRBD2. The germline V gene has CDR1 SGHTA and CDR2 FQGTGA. Losses at the gene ends were 0 bases for V and 3 bases for J; bases not matched to a gene: 5. The length of the CDR3 is 16 residues. The CDR3 loop is CASSLTTSLGYNEQFF. As DNA, the CDR3 is TGTGCCAGCAGCTTAACGACTAGCTTGGGCTACAATGAGCAGTTCTTC. Full variable domain (remainder filled in from reference TRBV7-3 and TRBJ2-1): GAGVSQTPSNKVTEKGKYVELRCDPISGHTALYWYRQSLGQGPEFLIYFQGTGAADDSGLPNDRFFAVRPEGSVSTLKIQRTERGDSAVYLCASSLTTSLGYNEQFFGPGTRLTVL.

The chain is built from TRBV12-3 or TRBV12-4 and TRBJ1-3; possible D gene TRBD1, 5 bases. V was pared by 6 bases and J by 0 bases, with 9 bases between. The CDR3 runs to 14 residues. In nucleotides, the CDR3 is TGTGCCAGCAGGGTGACAGTCTCTGGAAACACCATATATTTT. Its translation: CASRVTVSGNTIYF.

This clonotype was picked up a small number of times. V gene TRBV7-9 combines with J gene TRBJ2-1; 9 bases line up with TRBD2. Germline V gene sequence: CDR1 SEHNR, CDR2 FQNEAQ (reference sequence). J gave up 7 bases and V 3 bases, and 7 bases lay outside the gene matches. The CDR3 is 15 amino acids. CDR3 residues: CASSFLSGSINEQFF. The CDR3 nucleotides read TGTGCCAGCAGCTTTCTTAGCGGGAGTATTAATGAGCAGTTCTTC.

The V call is TRBV7-9, the J call TRBJ2-3, with TRBD2 matching over 7 bases. The CDR3 is 16 residues long. Germline CDR1 reads SEHNR; CDR2 reads FQNEAQ (reference sequence). J was trimmed by 7 bases and V by 5 bases; bases with no gene match: 15. The CDR3, as DNA: TGTGCCAGCAGCCCTCGTCTGGGGGAGGGCCTACATACGCAGTATTTT. Amino acid sequence: CASSPRLGEGLHTQYF.

Points on this clonotype: A single base separates this from a much larger clone, so it may be a read error. The rearrangement links TRBV13 to TRBJ1-1; D might be TRBD1 (5 bases). The CDR3 length is 16 residues. Trimming removed 5 bases from V and 1 base from J, with 17 bases in between. Germline CDR1 is PRHDT and CDR2 is FYEKMQ (reference sequence). The CDR3 here is CASSGLLWGGNTEAFF. CDR3 DNA: TGTGCCAGCAGCGGACTCCTTTGGGGGGGGAACACTGAAGCTTTCTTT. The full variable domain, in which reference TRBV13 and TRBJ1-1 provide the parts outside the CDR3, is AAGVIQSPRHLIKEKRETATLKCYPIPRHDTVYWYQQGPGQDPQFLISFYEKMQSDKGSIPDRFSAQQFSDYHSELNMSSLELGDSALYFCASSGLLWGGNTEAFFGQGTRLTVV.

This sequence joins TRBV6-2 or TRBV6-3 and TRBJ2-7; 7 bases match TRBD2. The CDR3 is 14 residues long. Germline CDR1 MNHEY, CDR2 SVGEGT. Unmatched junction bases numbered 12, after V lost 10 bases and J lost 3 bases. CDR3 loop: CATSPGLAVYEQYF. In DNA form, the CDR3 reads TGTGCCACCAGCCCGGGTCTAGCGGTCTACGAGCAGTACTTC.

This clonotype was detected a few times. Since no conserved phenylalanine or tryptophan closes the CDR3, a read error is the likely cause. This chain links TRBV29-1 with TRBJ1-1; weak D call: TRBD1 (6 bases). Trimming removed 8 bases from V and 0 bases from J, with 25 bases in between. CDR3 length: 17 residues. Germline CDR1 and CDR2: SQVTM and ANQGSEA. The DNA for the CDR3 is TGCAGCACCTGGGAAGACGACAGGCATACGTTGAACACTGAAGCTTTCTCT. Its translation is CSTWEDDRHTLNTEAFS.

This clonotype was detected many times. The rearrangement uses TRBV28 and TRBJ1-4, with D maybe TRBD1 (5 bases). Trimming removed 4 bases at V and 7 bases at J, with 13 bases between. This CDR3 has 14 amino acids. Germline-derived CDR1 and CDR2 are MDHEN and SYDVKM. The chain's CDR3 is CASSSGTSPEKLFF. The CDR3 DNA reads TGTGCCAGCAGTTCCGGGACGTCTCCTGAAAAACTGTTTTTT.

A few counts support this clonotype. The chain links TRBV9 to TRBJ2-3, with 10 positions matching TRBD2. J lost 3 bases, V lost 0 bases, and 7 bases had no gene match. Germline lookup yields CDR1 SGDLS and CDR2 YYNGEE. This CDR3 is 17 amino acids long. The CDR3 coding sequence is TGTGCCAGCAGCGTAGGAGCTAGCGGGAGAAGTACAGATACGCAGTATTTT. Translating gives CASSVGASGRSTDTQYF.

This clonotype was counted a few times. The chain uses TRBV9 and TRBJ1-6; 10 bases are shared with TRBD1. Germline assignment: CDR1 SGDLS and CDR2 YYNGEE. V was clipped by 2 bases and J by 7 bases; unmatched bases: 6. The CDR3 spans 16 residues. The CDR3 region has the DNA TGTGCCAGCAGCGTTGGTGACAGGGGGCTGAATTCACCCCTCCACTTT. Protein: CASSVGDRGLNSPLHF. Supplemented by reference TRBV9 and TRBJ1-6, the full variable domain reads DSGVTQTPKHLITATGQRVTLRCSPRSGDLSVYWYQQSLDQGLQFLIQYYNGEERAKGNILERFSAQQFPDLHSELNLSSLELGDSALYFCASSVGDRGLNSPLHFGNGTRLTVT.

This clonotype came up many times. The V call is TRBV6-5, the J call TRBJ1-2; D unresolved. The CDR3 spans 14 residues. V lost 4 bases and J lost 4, with 13 bases in between. Germline V gene lookup returns CDR1 MNHEY and CDR2 SVGAGI. CDR3 DNA: TGTGCCAGCAGTTTCCTGGAGGGTACCTATGGCTACACCTTC. Translated: CASSFLEGTYGYTF.

This clonotype was recorded many times. The chain is built from TRBV7-3 and TRBJ2-3; 7 bases line up with TRBD1. Germline CDR1 is SGHTA and CDR2 is FQGTGA. This CDR3 spans 15 amino acids. V dropped 5 bases and J dropped 2; count of bases not matched to a gene: 7. The CDR3 loop reads CASSKQGIPTDTQYF. The CDR3 nucleotides read TGTGCCAGCAGCAAACAGGGGATTCCCACAGATACGCAGTATTTT.

This clonotype came up many times. The chain recombines TRBV20-1 with TRBJ2-5; D perhaps matches TRBD1 (5 bases). Germline V gene data show CDR1 as DFQATT and CDR2 as SNEGSKA (reference sequence). This CDR3 comprises 13 residues. V lost 6 bases, J lost 7 bases, and 18 bases lay in between. The CDR3 sequence is CSAPRSQGPTQYF. CDR3 sequence (DNA): TGCAGTGCCCCCCGTTCCCAGGGCCCGACCCAGTACTTC.

This chain joins TRBV7-3 and TRBJ2-3; 12 nucleotides line up with TRBD2. Germline CDR1 and CDR2: SGHTA and FQGTGA. J lost 0 bases, V lost 0 bases, and 7 bases had no gene match. This CDR3 has 19 residues. As DNA, the CDR3 is TGTGCCAGCAGCTTAACCCTAGCGGGAGGGACTTTTAGCACAGATACGCAGTATTTT. Translated, it gives CASSLTLAGGTFSTDTQYF.

This chain connects TRBV29-1 to TRBJ2-5; TRBD2 is a possible D gene (5 bases). Trimming took 4 bases from V and 3 from J, leaving 9 bases between them. The CDR3 covers 12 residues. Germline V gene sequence: CDR1 SQVTM, CDR2 ANQGSEA. In DNA form, the CDR3 reads TGCAGCGTTGCCGGAGGAGAAGAGACCCAGTACTTC. Protein: CSVAGGEETQYF.

This clonotype was counted many times. The rearrangement uses TRBV7-9 and TRBJ1-2, with 7 bases aligning to TRBD1. Looked up from germline, CDR1 is SEHNR and CDR2 is FQNEAQ (reference sequence). The CDR3 loop spans 14 amino acids. J was trimmed by 3 bases and V by 3 bases; bases with no gene match: 4. The CDR3 DNA is TGTGCCAGCAGCTTCGGGACAGTGGACTATGGCTACACCTTC. Translated, it gives CASSFGTVDYGYTF. Complete variable domain (other parts from reference TRBV7-9 and TRBJ1-2): DTGVSQNPRHKITKRGQNVTFRCDPISEHNRLYWYRQTLGQGPEFLTYFQNEAQLEKSRLLSDRFSAERPKGSFSTLEIQRTEQGDSAMYLCASSFGTVDYGYTFGSGTRLTVV.

This clonotype was seen only once. The genes are TRBV10-3 and TRBJ2-1; possibly TRBD2 for D (6 bases). The CDR3 covers 15 residues. V gave up 0 bases and J gave up 9 bases, with 15 bases separating them. CDR1 is ENHRY and CDR2 is SYGVKD in the germline V gene. In nucleotides, the CDR3 is TGTGCCATCAGTGAGTCTGACGCGGGATATTTTGAGCAGTTCTTC. Encoded protein: CAISESDAGYFEQFF.

This clonotype was seen a handful of times. DNA for the CDR3: TGCAGTGCTAGAGAAGCGGGTGGCATTCAGTACTTC. It yields the protein CSAREAGGIQYF. The genes are TRBV20-1 and TRBJ2-4; a possible D gene is TRBD2 (6 bases). The CDR3 extends over 12 amino acids. Trimming left V 0 bases short and J 9 bases short, with 9 bases between. In germline, CDR1 is DFQATT, CDR2 SNEGSKA (reference sequence).

This clonotype occurred once. J is TRBJ1-3 and V is TRBV5-1, with a possible D match to TRBD1 (6 bases). Germline V gene lookup returns CDR1 SGHRS and CDR2 YFSETQ. V was clipped by 2 bases and J by 0 bases, with 12 bases between them. The CDR3 is 16 residues long. The CDR3: CASSLQGLFSGNTIYF. DNA for the CDR3: TGCGCCAGCAGCTTACAGGGACTCTTCTCTGGAAACACCATATATTTT.

The chain employs TRBV5-4 and TRBJ2-7, with D perhaps TRBD1 or TRBD2 (6 bases each). The CDR3 has 15 residues. The V end was cut by 4 bases, the J end by 0 bases, with 14 bases between. Germline V gene data show CDR1 as SGHNT and CDR2 as YYREEE (reference sequence). The CDR3 is CASSPGAESSYEQYF. The CDR3 nucleotides read TGTGCCAGCAGCCCGGGGGCGGAAAGCTCCTACGAGCAGTACTTC.